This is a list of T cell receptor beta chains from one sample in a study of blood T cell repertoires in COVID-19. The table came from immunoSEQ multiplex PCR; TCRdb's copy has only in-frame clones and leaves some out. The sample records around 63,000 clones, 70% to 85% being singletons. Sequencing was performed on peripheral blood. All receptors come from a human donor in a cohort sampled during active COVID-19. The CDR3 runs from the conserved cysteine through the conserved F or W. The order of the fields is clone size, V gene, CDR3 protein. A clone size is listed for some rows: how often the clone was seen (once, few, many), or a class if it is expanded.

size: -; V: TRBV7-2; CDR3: CASSLLAGGGEETQYF
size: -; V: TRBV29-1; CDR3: CSVARGDTEAFF
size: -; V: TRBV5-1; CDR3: CASTREGLSGNTIYF
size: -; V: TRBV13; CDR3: CASQFGVGANVLTF
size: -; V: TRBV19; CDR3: CASSIQGAVNYGYTF
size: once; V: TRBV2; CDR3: CATELGRFEQYF
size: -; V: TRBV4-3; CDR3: CASSQDSGGTTYEQYF
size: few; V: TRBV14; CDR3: CASSHWTSGSNEQFF
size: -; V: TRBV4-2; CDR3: CASSQEGLAADTQYF
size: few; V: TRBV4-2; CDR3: CASSHPGEGEQFF
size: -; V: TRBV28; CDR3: CASSKTRDFSNQPQHF
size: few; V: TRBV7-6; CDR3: CASSTRQATEAFF
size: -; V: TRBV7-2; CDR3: CASSLVAGRAFF
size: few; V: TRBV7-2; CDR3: CASSSTEFTYEQYF
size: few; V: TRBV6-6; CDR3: CASRRGTAYGYTF
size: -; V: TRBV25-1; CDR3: CASKREGDTGELFF
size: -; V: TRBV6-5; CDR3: CASSPARSSYEQYF
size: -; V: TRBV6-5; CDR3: CASRPQGKYGYTF
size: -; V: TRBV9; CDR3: CASSLRPGRTGTNTGELFF
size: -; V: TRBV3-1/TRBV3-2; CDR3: CASSRDPHGLAGYEQYF
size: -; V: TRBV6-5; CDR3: CASSYSRRGETQYF
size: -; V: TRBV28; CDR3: CASSYPGTREGTDTQYF
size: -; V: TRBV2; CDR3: CASSGVTVATGANVLTF
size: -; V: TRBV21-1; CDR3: CASIAAMGPGGRSYGYTF
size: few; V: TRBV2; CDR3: CASKTFSNQPQHF
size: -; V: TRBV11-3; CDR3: CASTIGQREQYF
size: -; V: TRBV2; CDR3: CASSRSGTSGETQYF
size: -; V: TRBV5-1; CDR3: CASSFFREGTGELFF
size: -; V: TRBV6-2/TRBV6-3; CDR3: CASSYGGGGASNQPQHF
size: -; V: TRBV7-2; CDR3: CASSQGPNNEQFF
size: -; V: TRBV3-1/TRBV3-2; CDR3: CASSQARGETQYF
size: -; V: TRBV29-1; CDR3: CSVADLVNTEAFF
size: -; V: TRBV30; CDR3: CAWKEGGQNTGELFF
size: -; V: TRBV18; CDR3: CASSPTGRGNEQFF
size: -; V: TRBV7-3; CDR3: CASSSNTGREQFF
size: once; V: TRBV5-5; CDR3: CASSLTRNSQTQYF
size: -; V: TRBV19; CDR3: CASSTLGPRGNEQFF